The 29 T cell receptor beta chains below were found in one sample sequenced in a study of cytomegalovirus exposure and HLA in healthy donors. 60 Vbeta and 13 Jbeta primers were used in PCR. Assay used: immunoSEQ multiplex PCR; TCRdb lists only in-frame clones, some missing. The sample yields approximately 130,000 clones, around 77% seen once. Material: PBMCs. Receptors were obtained from a man aged 45-65 years in good health and CMV-seronegative.

The chain is built from TRBV6-5 and TRBJ1-1, with D tentatively TRBD1 (6 bases). The length of the CDR3 is 13 residues. CDR1 MNHEY and CDR2 SVGAGI come from the germline V gene. The V and J ends lost 6 bases and 5 bases respectively, with 13 bases between them. CDR3 DNA: TGTGCCAGCAGGTTAACAGGGTTTACTGAAGCTTTCTTT. Encoded protein: CASRLTGFTEAFF.

The CDR3 is CASSLFQGSYEQYF. CDR3 nucleotide sequence: TGTGCCAGCAGCTTATTTCAGGGGTCCTACGAGCAGTACTTC. The chain carries TRBV5-5 and TRBJ2-7, with D possibly TRBD1 on 6 matching bases. Germline V gene data show CDR1 as SGHKS and CDR2 as YYEKEE (reference sequence). V was cut by 2 bases and J by 1 base, with 10 bases left in between. There are 14 residues in the CDR3. Using reference TRBV5-5 and TRBJ2-7 for the parts outside the CDR3, the full variable domain is DAGVTQSPTHLIKTRGQQVTLRCSPISGHKSVSWYQQVLGQGPQFIFQYYEKEERGRGNFPDRFSARQFPNYSSELNVNALLLGDSALYLCASSLFQGSYEQYFGPGTRLTVT.

The chain joins TRBV25-1 to TRBJ1-1; perhaps TRBD1 as D (5 bases). The CDR3 has 15 residues. Between the trimmed V and J ends, which lost 4 bases and 0 bases, there was a span of 12 bases. Germline loops: CDR1 MGHDK, CDR2 SYGVNS. The CDR3: CASSVSGAVNTEAFF. The CDR3 DNA is TGTGCCAGCAGTGTCAGTGGGGCTGTGAACACTGAAGCTTTCTTT. Full variable domain (remainder filled in from reference TRBV25-1 and TRBJ1-1): EADIYQTPRYLVIGTGKKITLECSQTMGHDKMYWYQQDPGMELHLIHYSYGVNSTEKGDLSSESTVSRIRTEHFPLTLESARPSHTSQYLCASSVSGAVNTEAFFGQGTRLTVV.

This clone was seen more than once but under ten times. This chain links TRBV5-4 with TRBJ2-2; tentatively, D is TRBD2 (5 bases). Trimming took 0 bases from V and 0 from J, leaving 6 bases between them. The length of the CDR3 is 15 residues. Germline V gene sequence: CDR1 SGHNT, CDR2 YYREEE (reference sequence). CDR3 bases: TGTGCCAGCAGCTTGGGAGGGACGAACACCGGGGAGCTGTTTTTT. Protein: CASSLGGTNTGELFF.

This sequence joins TRBV7-2 and TRBJ2-7; 8 bases line up with TRBD1. V lost 1 base and J lost 7; bases outside the gene matches: 9. The germline V gene has CDR1 SGHTA and CDR2 FQGNSA. The CDR3 runs to 15 residues. The CDR3 loop reads CASSLVVTGDGEQYF. CDR3 nucleotide sequence: TGTGCCAGCAGCTTAGTGGTGACAGGGGATGGGGAGCAGTACTTC.

This clone was seen more than once but under ten times. The gene calls are TRBV7-2 and TRBJ1-1; 7 bases are a match to TRBD1. This CDR3 comprises 16 residues. Germline trimming cut 3 bases from V and 5 bases from J; bases unmatched to any gene: 12. The germline V gene encodes CDR1 SGHTA and CDR2 FQGNSA. In DNA form, the CDR3 reads TGTGCCAGCAGCTTTAAGGTTCAGGGGGGCGGGACTGAAGCTTTCTTT. It yields the protein CASSFKVQGGGTEAFF.

The genes are TRBV18 and TRBJ2-2; 12 nucleotides line up with TRBD2. Germline-derived CDR1 and CDR2 are KGHSH and LQKENI. This CDR3 region has 15 residues. V dropped 2 bases and J dropped 7; count of bases not matched to a gene: 2. CDR3: CASSPMTSGSGELFF. CDR3 in DNA: TGTGCCAGCTCACCAATGACTAGCGGGAGCGGGGAGCTGTTTTTT.

This sequence joins TRBV28 and TRBJ1-2; D gene ambiguous. Germline CDR1 MDHEN, CDR2 SYDVKM. The CDR3 runs 15 residues. Deletions cut 4 bases from V and 3 bases from J, with 15 bases between. The CDR3 nucleotides are TGTGCCAGCAGTTGGGGAGCCAGAACATACTATGGCTACACCTTC. This translates into CASSWGARTYYGYTF.

V gene TRBV18 combines with J gene TRBJ1-2, with D possibly being TRBD1 (5 bases). Looked up from germline, CDR1 is KGHSH and CDR2 is LQKENI. CDR3 length: 12 residues. The ends were cut back, 3 bases at V and 6 bases at J, with 8 bases in the middle. In nucleotides, the CDR3 is TGTGCCAGCTCACCGGACACGGATGGCTACACCTTC. This translates into CASSPDTDGYTF.

This clone was counted between two and nine times. This chain uses TRBV27 with TRBJ2-7, with 13 nucleotides matching TRBD2. J was trimmed by 3 bases and V by 5 bases; bases with no gene match: 4. This CDR3 is built from 15 residues. From germline, CDR1 is MNHEY and CDR2 SMNVEV (reference sequence). DNA of the CDR3: TGTGCCAGCAGTGGATGGACTAGCGGGAGCTACGAGCAGTACTTC. Translated: CASSGWTSGSYEQYF.

The DNA for the CDR3 is TGTGCCAGCAGTTACTCGACAGGGCTGAACACTGAAGCTTTCTTT. Translating gives CASSYSTGLNTEAFF. The chain uses TRBV6-5 and TRBJ1-1; 7 bases line up with TRBD1. This CDR3 spans 15 amino acids. CDR1 is MNHEY, CDR2 SVGAGI, per germline. The V gene end was trimmed by 0 bases and the J gene end by 0 bases; junction bases not matched to a gene: 1.

The chain combines TRBV28 with TRBJ1-5, with D unresolved. Between the trimmed V and J ends, which lost 4 bases and 5 bases, there was a span of 12 bases. CDR3 length: 14 residues. Germline CDR1 reads MDHEN; CDR2 reads SYDVKM. The CDR3 DNA sequence: TGTGCCAGCAGTTACCCTCTCCCGGATCAGCCCCAGCATTTT. Encoded protein: CASSYPLPDQPQHF. Looking up the rest from reference TRBV28 and TRBJ1-5 gives the full variable domain: DVKVTQSSRYLVKRTGEKVFLECVQDMDHENMFWYRQDPGLGLRLIYFSYDVKMKEKGDIPEGYSVSREKKERFSLILESASTNQTSMYLCASSYPLPDQPQHFGDGTRLSIL.

V usage is TRBV5-1 and J usage is TRBJ2-1; TRBD1 matches at 7 bases. V lost 2 bases, J lost 7 bases, and 6 bases stayed unmatched. Germline CDR1 reads SGHRS; CDR2 reads YFSETQ. CDR3 length: 14 amino acids. CDR3 sequence reads: CASSFLQGENEQFF. In DNA, the CDR3 is TGCGCCAGCAGCTTCCTCCAGGGGGAGAATGAGCAGTTCTTC.

This chain connects TRBV5-1 to TRBJ2-6; D is possibly TRBD2 (5 bases). V lost 5 bases to trimming and J lost 0 bases, with 9 bases between them. Germline V gives CDR1 SGHRS, CDR2 YFSETQ. CDR3 length: 15 amino acids. The CDR3 DNA reads TGCGCCAGCAGGGACTGGAGCTCTGGGGCCAACGTCCTGACTTTC. Its protein product is CASRDWSSGANVLTF.

The V gene is TRBV19, the J gene TRBJ2-1, with 9 bases fitting TRBD2. CDR3 length equals 16 residues. CDR1 LNHDA and CDR2 SQIVND come from the germline V gene (reference sequence). The V segment lost 3 bases and the J segment 2 bases; nucleotides outside the gene matches: 5. The CDR3 nucleotides read TGTGCCAGTAGTATGTACCTAGCGGGGCCCTACAATGAGCAGTTCTTC. Translated, it gives CASSMYLAGPYNEQFF.

The rearrangement joins TRBV7-2 to TRBJ2-7; D possibly corresponds to TRBD1 (6 bases). Germline-derived CDR1 and CDR2 are SGHTA and FQGNSA. Trimming shortened V by 5 bases and J by 3 bases, and 11 bases separated the two germline ends. This CDR3 region has 13 residues. The CDR3 region is CASSRQEIYEQYF. CDR3 coding DNA: TGTGCCAGCAGCAGACAGGAAATCTACGAGCAGTACTTC.

This chain uses TRBV7-2 with TRBJ2-6, with 9 bases lining up with TRBD2. Germline CDR1 is SGHTA and CDR2 is FQGNSA. The trim removed 2 bases at V and 2 bases at J, leaving 7 bases unmatched. This CDR3 region has 18 residues. The CDR3 sequence: CASSLLAGSLPGANVLTF. The CDR3 DNA reads as TGTGCCAGCAGCTTACTAGCGGGATCTCTTCCTGGGGCCAACGTCCTGACTTTC.

This clone occurred once. The chain has TRBV6-5 and TRBJ1-2; 8 bases agree with TRBD1. The CDR3 spans 13 residues. From germline, CDR1 is MNHEY and CDR2 SVGAGI. J lost 5 bases, V lost 6 bases, and 5 bases had no gene match. The CDR3 loop reads CASRRGQAYGYTF. CDR3 coding DNA: TGTGCCAGCAGGAGGGGACAGGCTTATGGCTACACCTTC.

The count of this clone is one. The V call is TRBV2, the J call TRBJ2-3; tentative D call: TRBD1 (5 bases). V was trimmed by 4 bases and J by 5 bases, leaving 13 bases between them. The CDR3 has 14 amino acids. Per germline, CDR1 SNHLY and CDR2 FYNNEI. CDR3 DNA sequence: TGTGCCAGCAGTGTGGGGCCCTCCCTAGATACGCAGTATTTT. Protein product: CASSVGPSLDTQYF.

The chain recombines TRBV7-8 with TRBJ1-6; D is perhaps TRBD1 (6 bases). Germline CDR1 reads SGHVS; CDR2 reads FQNEAQ. Trimming removed 5 bases at V and 8 bases at J, with 16 bases between. This CDR3 is built from 15 residues. In DNA form, the CDR3 reads TGTGCCAGCAGCCCACCGCAGGGGTCCTATTCACCCCTCCACTTT. Its translation: CASSPPQGSYSPLHF.

The rearrangement joins TRBV28 to TRBJ1-5, with D unresolved. Germline lookup yields CDR1 MDHEN and CDR2 SYDVKM. Trimming took 4 bases from V and 0 from J, leaving 7 bases between them. The CDR3 is made up of 14 amino acids. The CDR3 coding sequence is TGTGCCAGCAGTTCCGGTTATAGCAATCAGCCCCAGCATTTT. Translating it yields CASSSGYSNQPQHF.

Turning to this clone: The germline gene is not matched at one end of the junction; a read error may be the cause. The CDR3 here is CASSDGTRGNYGYTF. CDR3 nucleotide sequence: TGTGCCAGCAGCGACGGGACCCGGGGGAACTATGGTTACACCTTC. The chain employs TRBV9 and TRBJ1-2; perhaps TRBD1 as D (5 bases). The germline V gene encodes CDR1 SGDLS and CDR2 YYNGEE. The CDR3 is made up of 15 amino acids.

This chain joins TRBV27 and TRBJ2-5; 7 bases are shared with TRBD1. Germline loops: CDR1 MNHEY, CDR2 SMNVEV (reference sequence). This CDR3 region has 16 residues. V lost 4 bases, J lost 5 bases, and 13 bases stayed unmatched. The CDR3 coding sequence is TGTGCCAGCAGTTCATCCGGACAGGCGACTTGGGAGACCCAGTACTTC. Amino acid sequence: CASSSSGQATWETQYF.

This chain connects TRBV7-2 to TRBJ2-5, with a tentative D call TRBD2 (6 bases). Between the trimmed V and J ends, which lost 0 bases and 10 bases, there was a span of 9 bases. The germline V gene encodes CDR1 SGHTA and CDR2 FQGNSA. There are 12 residues in the CDR3. This chain's CDR3 is CASSLAGGNQYF. CDR3 DNA: TGTGCCAGCAGCTTAGCCGGGGGTAACCAGTACTTC.

The chain combines TRBV11-2 with TRBJ2-2, with D tentatively TRBD1 (5 bases). Germline V lookup: CDR1 SGHAT, CDR2 FQNNGV. Trimming stripped 4 bases from V and 7 bases from J, with 16 bases between. This CDR3 contains 15 residues. CDR3 sequence reads: CASSSLGAGGGELFF. In DNA, the CDR3 is TGTGCCAGCAGCTCCTTAGGGGCTGGCGGCGGGGAGCTGTTTTTT.

J is TRBJ2-5 and V is TRBV28; 10 bases are a match to TRBD2. The CDR3 is 16 amino acids. The V gene end was trimmed by 2 bases and the J gene end by 2 bases; junction bases not matched to a gene: 5. The germline V gene has CDR1 MDHEN and CDR2 SYDVKM. CDR3 sequence: CASSLGGLAAQETQYF. The DNA of the CDR3 is TGTGCCAGCAGTTTAGGCGGACTAGCGGCACAAGAGACCCAGTACTTC.

This chain uses TRBV2 with TRBJ1-5; D gene ambiguous. CDR3 length: 16 amino acids. Trimming took off 2 bases at V and 2 bases at J, with 13 bases between the two ends. Germline lookup yields CDR1 SNHLY and CDR2 FYNNEI. The CDR3 reads CASSENSPKGNQPQHF. CDR3 DNA sequence: TGTGCCAGCAGTGAAAACAGCCCCAAAGGCAATCAGCCCCAGCATTTT.

The gene calls are TRBV7-2 and TRBJ2-1; 7 bases agree with TRBD1. The CDR3 is 16 residues long. Trimming at V came to 3 bases and at J to 0 bases, leaving 5 bases not matched to a gene. Germline V lookup: CDR1 SGHTA, CDR2 FQGNSA. The CDR3 DNA reads TGTGCCAGCAGCTTTAGGACAGGCCGCTCCTACAATGAGCAGTTCTTC. Translation: CASSFRTGRSYNEQFF.

The chain uses TRBV5-1 and TRBJ2-7; D uncertain. CDR1 is SGHRS, CDR2 YFSETQ, per germline. This CDR3 is 13 amino acids long. The V and J ends lost 4 bases and 2 bases respectively, with 10 bases between them. The chain's CDR3 is CASSTATAYEQYF. CDR3 bases: TGCGCCAGCAGCACCGCCACGGCCTACGAGCAGTACTTC.